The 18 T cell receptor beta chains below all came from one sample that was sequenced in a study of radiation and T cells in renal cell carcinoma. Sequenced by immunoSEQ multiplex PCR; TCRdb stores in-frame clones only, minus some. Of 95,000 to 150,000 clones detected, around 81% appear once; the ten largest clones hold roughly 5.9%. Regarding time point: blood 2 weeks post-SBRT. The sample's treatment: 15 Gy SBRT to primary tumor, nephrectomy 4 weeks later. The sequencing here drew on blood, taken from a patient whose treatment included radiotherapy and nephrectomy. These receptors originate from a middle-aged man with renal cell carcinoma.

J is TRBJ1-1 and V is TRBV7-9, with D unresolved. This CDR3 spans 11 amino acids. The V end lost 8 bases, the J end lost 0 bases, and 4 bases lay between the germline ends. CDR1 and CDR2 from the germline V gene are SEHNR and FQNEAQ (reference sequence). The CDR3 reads CASGVNTEAFF. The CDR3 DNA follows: TGTGCCAGCGGGGTGAACACTGAAGCTTTCTTT.

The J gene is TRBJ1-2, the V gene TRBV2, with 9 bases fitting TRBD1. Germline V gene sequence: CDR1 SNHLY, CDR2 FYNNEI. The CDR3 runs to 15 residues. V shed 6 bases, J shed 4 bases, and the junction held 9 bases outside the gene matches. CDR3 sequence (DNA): TGTGCCAGCAGCCTCCCGGGACAGGGAGGCTATGGCTACACCTTC. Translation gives CASSLPGQGGYGYTF.

The DNA for the CDR3 is TGTGCCAGCAGCCGAGGGACAGGGGTTGCAGATACGCAGTATTTT. Translated, it gives CASSRGTGVADTQYF. The V gene is TRBV11-2, the J gene TRBJ2-3, with TRBD1 identical over 10 bases. In germline, CDR1 is SGHAT, CDR2 FQNNGV. V shed 5 bases and J 4 bases; nucleotides not matched to a gene: 6. The CDR3 is 15 residues long.

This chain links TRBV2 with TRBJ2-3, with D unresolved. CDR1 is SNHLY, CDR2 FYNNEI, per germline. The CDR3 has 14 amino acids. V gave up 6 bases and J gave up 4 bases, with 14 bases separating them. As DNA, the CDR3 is TGTGCCAGCAGGATTCCCAGGTCTGCAGATACGCAGTATTTT. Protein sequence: CASRIPRSADTQYF.

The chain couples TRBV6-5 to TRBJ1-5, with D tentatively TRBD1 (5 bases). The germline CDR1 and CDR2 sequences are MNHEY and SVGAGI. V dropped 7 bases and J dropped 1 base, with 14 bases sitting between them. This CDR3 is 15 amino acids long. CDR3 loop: CASKRGVGSNQPQHF. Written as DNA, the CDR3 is TGTGCCAGCAAACGGGGGGTTGGGAGCAATCAGCCCCAGCATTTT.

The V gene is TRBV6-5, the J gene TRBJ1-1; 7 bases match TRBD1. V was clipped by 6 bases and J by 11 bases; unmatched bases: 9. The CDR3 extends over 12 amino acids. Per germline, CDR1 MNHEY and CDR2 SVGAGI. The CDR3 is CASRPRQGPAFF. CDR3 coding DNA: TGTGCCAGCAGACCCCGACAGGGACCGGCTTTCTTT.

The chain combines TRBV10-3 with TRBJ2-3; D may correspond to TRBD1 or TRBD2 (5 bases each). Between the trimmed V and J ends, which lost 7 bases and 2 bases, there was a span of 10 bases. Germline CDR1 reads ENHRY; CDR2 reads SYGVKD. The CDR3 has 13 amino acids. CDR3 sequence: CAITGGNTDTQYF. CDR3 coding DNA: TGTGCCATCACTGGGGGTAACACAGATACGCAGTATTTT.

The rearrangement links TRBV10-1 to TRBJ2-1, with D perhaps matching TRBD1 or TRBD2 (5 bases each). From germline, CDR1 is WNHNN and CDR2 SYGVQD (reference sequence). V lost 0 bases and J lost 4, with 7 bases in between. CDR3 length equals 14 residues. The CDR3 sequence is CASSESGRYNEQFF. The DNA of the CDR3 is TGCGCCAGCAGTGAGTCGGGACGTTACAATGAGCAGTTCTTC.

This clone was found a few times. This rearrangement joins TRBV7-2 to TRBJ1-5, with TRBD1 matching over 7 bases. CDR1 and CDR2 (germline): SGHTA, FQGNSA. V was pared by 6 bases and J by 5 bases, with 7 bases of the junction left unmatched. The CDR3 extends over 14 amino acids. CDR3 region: CASSSDRSYQPQHF. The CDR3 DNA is TGTGCCAGCAGTTCGGACAGGTCCTATCAGCCCCAGCATTTT.

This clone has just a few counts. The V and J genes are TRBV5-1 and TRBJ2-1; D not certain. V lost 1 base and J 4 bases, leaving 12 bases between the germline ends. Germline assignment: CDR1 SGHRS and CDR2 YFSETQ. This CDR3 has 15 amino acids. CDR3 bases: TGCGCCAGCAGCTTGAGTCTAGACCCGTACAATGAGCAGTTCTTC. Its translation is CASSLSLDPYNEQFF.

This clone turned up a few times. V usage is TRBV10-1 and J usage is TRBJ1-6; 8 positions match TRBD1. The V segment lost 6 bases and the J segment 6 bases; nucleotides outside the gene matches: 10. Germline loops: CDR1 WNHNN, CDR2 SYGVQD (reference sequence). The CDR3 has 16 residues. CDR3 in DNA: TGCGCCAGCAGGGTAACAGGGGGTGTCGGTAATTCACCCCTCCACTTT. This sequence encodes CASRVTGGVGNSPLHF.

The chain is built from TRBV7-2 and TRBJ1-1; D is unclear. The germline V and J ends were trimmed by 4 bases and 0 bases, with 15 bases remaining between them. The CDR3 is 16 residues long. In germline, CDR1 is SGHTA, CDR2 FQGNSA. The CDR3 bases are TGTGCCAGCAGCTCAAGTGAGGGTTACATGAACACTGAAGCTTTCTTT. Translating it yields CASSSSEGYMNTEAFF. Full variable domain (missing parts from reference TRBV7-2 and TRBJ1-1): GAGVSQSPSNKVTEKGKDVELRCDPISGHTALYWYRQSLGQGLEFLIYFQGNSAPDKSGLPSDRFSAERTGGSVSTLTIQRTQQEDSAVYLCASSSSEGYMNTEAFFGQGTRLTVV.

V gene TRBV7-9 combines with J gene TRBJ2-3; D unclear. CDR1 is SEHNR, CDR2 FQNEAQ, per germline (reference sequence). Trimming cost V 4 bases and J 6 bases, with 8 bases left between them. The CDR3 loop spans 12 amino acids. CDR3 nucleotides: TGTGCCAGCAGCTCGACTGTGGATACGCAGTATTTT. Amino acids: CASSSTVDTQYF.

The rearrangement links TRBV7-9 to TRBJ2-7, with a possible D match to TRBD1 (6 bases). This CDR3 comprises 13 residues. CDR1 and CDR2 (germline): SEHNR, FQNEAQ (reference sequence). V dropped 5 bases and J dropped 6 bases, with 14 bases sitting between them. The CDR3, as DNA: TGTGCCAGCAGCCAGGATACAGGGCGCGAGCAGTACTTC. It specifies CASSQDTGREQYF.

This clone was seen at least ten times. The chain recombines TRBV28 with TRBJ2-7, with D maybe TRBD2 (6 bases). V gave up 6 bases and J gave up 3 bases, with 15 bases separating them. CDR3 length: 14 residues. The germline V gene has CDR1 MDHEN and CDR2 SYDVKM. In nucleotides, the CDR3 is TGTGCCAGCAGCTCGACTAGAGTGAGCTACGAGCAGTACTTC. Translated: CASSSTRVSYEQYF.

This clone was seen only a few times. The CDR3 loop is CASSQDQTGWNEQFF. The CDR3 DNA sequence: TGCGCCAGCAGCCAAGATCAGACAGGGTGGAATGAGCAGTTCTTC. J is TRBJ2-1 and V is TRBV4-1; 7 nucleotides agree with TRBD1. Per germline, CDR1 MGHRA and CDR2 YSYEKL. V was pared by 0 bases and J by 7 bases, with 6 bases of the junction left unmatched. The CDR3 has 15 amino acids.

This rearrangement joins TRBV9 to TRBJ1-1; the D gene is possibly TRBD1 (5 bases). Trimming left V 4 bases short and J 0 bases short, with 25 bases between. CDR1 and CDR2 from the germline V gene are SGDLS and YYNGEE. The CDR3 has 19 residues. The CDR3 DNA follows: TGTGCCAGCAGCAAAGCGGGCGCCCAGGGAAAACCCATGAACACTGAAGCTTTCTTT. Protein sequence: CASSKAGAQGKPMNTEAFF.

The CDR3 DNA reads as TGTGCCAGCAGCTCCCAACTAGCGGGAGGAAGGTATGAGCAGTTCTTC. The encoded protein is CASSSQLAGGRYEQFF. The chain recombines TRBV5-4 with TRBJ2-1, with 12 positions matching TRBD2. Germline V gene lookup returns CDR1 SGHNT and CDR2 YYREEE (reference sequence). V shed 3 bases, J shed 8 bases, and the junction held 9 bases outside the gene matches. The CDR3 has 16 residues.